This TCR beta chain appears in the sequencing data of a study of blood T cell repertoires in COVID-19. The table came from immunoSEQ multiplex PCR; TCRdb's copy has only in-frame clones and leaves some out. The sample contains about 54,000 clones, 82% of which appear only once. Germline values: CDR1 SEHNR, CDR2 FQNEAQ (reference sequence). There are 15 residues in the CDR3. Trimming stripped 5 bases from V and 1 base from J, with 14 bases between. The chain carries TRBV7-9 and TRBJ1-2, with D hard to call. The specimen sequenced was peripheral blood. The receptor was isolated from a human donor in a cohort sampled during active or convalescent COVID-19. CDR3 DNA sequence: TGTGCCAGCAGCCCCGAGCCCCGGTTTAACTATGGCTACACCTTC. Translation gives CASSPEPRFNYGYTF.